The entry that follows covers one T cell receptor (beta chain) sequence. Documented treatment: preoperative locoregional IRX-2 cytokine immunotherapy. Samples came from a phase Ib trial of preoperative locoregional IRX-2 cytokine immunotherapy. Using immunoSEQ multiplex PCR, the repertoire was profiled, and TCRdb retains in-frame clones only, with some absent. The data contain 55,000 to 70,000 clones, around 94% of them singletons. This record belongs to a study of preoperative IRX-2 immunotherapy in early breast cancer. The receptor comes from a human donor with breast cancer. This specimen was acquired from a patient treated with IRX-2 immunotherapy.

CDR3 residues: CASRPREGEQYF. CDR3 DNA sequence: TGTGCCAGCAGGCCACGGGAGGGCGAGCAGTACTTC. This chain connects TRBV2 to TRBJ2-7; TRBD2 matches at 8 bases. CDR1 is SNHLY and CDR2 is FYNNEI in the germline V gene. The CDR3 spans 12 residues. J gave up 6 bases and V 6 bases, and 4 bases lay outside the gene matches.